Listed below are T cell receptor beta chains from one sample, sequenced in a study of blood T cell repertoires in COVID-19. Assay: immunoSEQ multiplex PCR; the TCRdb copy retains only in-frame clones and omits some. The profile shows 53,000 or so clones, around nine tenths of them singletons. Sample: peripheral blood. All receptors come from a human donor in a cohort sampled during active COVID-19. The CDR3 runs from the conserved cysteine through the conserved F or W. D genes are given only for firm matches. Size values are once, few and many counts, or a class for expanded clones, and some rows have none.

- TRBJ1-2 TRBV6-5 - TGTGCCAGCAGTTCGTTCGGCTTACGGACTCACCAGGGCTACACCTTC CASSSFGLRTHQGYTF
- TRBJ1-2 TRBV28 once TGTGCCAGCAGTTTATTGGCTGGCATACGGGAAAATTACTATGGCTACACCTTC CASSLLAGIRENYYGYTF
TRBD2 TRBJ2-3 TRBV19 - TGTGCCAGTGACAACGGGGGGGCGAAGTTTGTAACAGATACGCAGTATTTT CASDNGGAKFVTDTQYF
- TRBJ2-3 TRBV4-3 - TGCGCCAGCAGCCAAGATTGGAAAGGGGGAGATCAAGATACGCAGTATTTT CASSQDWKGGDQDTQYF
- TRBJ2-7 TRBV2 - TGTGCCAGCCGTCCCTACGAGCAGTACTTC CASRPYEQYF
- TRBJ1-1 TRBV12-3/TRBV12-4 - TGTGCCAGCAGTTACGGACAGCCGGCTTTCTTT CASSYGQPAFF
- TRBJ1-1 TRBV7-8 - TGTGCCAGCAGCCAGACGTGGGCCGGAGCTTTCTTT CASSQTWAGAFF
- TRBJ2-2 TRBV12-3/TRBV12-4 - TGTGCCAGCAGTTACAGTTACACCGGGGAGCTGTTTTTT CASSYSYTGELFF
- TRBJ2-5 TRBV12-3/TRBV12-4 - TGTGCCAGCAGTCTCCCGGGACATAAGACCCAGTACTTC CASSLPGHKTQYF
TRBD1 TRBJ1-1 TRBV19 - TGTGCCAGTAGTATAGATCAGTTCGGGACAGCTAACACTGAAGCTTTCTTT CASSIDQFGTANTEAFF
- TRBJ1-1 TRBV5-4 - TGTGCCAGCAGCCCCTCGCCGGGGGAGCGGACTGAAGCTTTCTTT CASSPSPGERTEAFF
- TRBJ2-1 TRBV5-1 few TGCGCCAGCAGCTTCTCCCTGGGGGGATATGCTGAGCAGTTCTTC CASSFSLGGYAEQFF
TRBD1 TRBJ2-1 TRBV28 - TGTGCCAGCAGTTCAGGGGGTGAGGACAATGAGCAGTTCTTC CASSSGGEDNEQFF
TRBD1 TRBJ2-4 TRBV5-1 - TGCGCCAGCAGCCAAACTCGGGACAGAGCCAAAAACATTCAGTACTTC CASSQTRDRAKNIQYF
- TRBJ2-1 TRBV24-1 - TGTGCCACCAGTGATTTTAGGCAGGGCTCCTACAATGAGCAGTTCTTC CATSDFRQGSYNEQFF
TRBD2 TRBJ2-5 TRBV5-5 - TGTGCCAGCAGCCCGGGACTAGCGGGGGAAGAGACCCAGTACTTC CASSPGLAGEETQYF
TRBD1 TRBJ1-2 TRBV30 - TGTGCCTGGAGTTATTATCAAGGACAGGCTGACTATGGCTACACCTTC CAWSYYQGQADYGYTF
TRBD1 TRBJ2-5 TRBV4-2 - TGTGCCAGCAGCCGAGGAGGACAGGGTGGAGAGACCCAGTACTTC CASSRGGQGGETQYF
- TRBJ2-1 TRBV12-5 - TGTGCTAGTGGTTTCGTTGAGCAGTTCTTC CASGFVEQFF
- TRBJ1-1 TRBV5-1 - TGCGCCAGCAGCTGGGAGTGGGACACTGAAGCTTTCTTT CASSWEWDTEAFF
- TRBJ1-2 TRBV28 - TGTGCCAGCAGCTCGCCCTCTCAGGGTTATGGCTACACCTTC CASSSPSQGYGYTF
- TRBJ2-4 TRBV6-5 - TGTGCCAGCAGCCCAACTGAAAACATTCAGTACTTC CASSPTENIQYF
TRBD1 TRBJ1-1 TRBV27 - TGTGCCAGCAGTGCCAGCCAATGGGACAGGGAGTCTCGCACTGAAGCTTTCTTT CASSASQWDRESRTEAFF
- TRBJ2-1 TRBV11-1 - TGTGCCAGCAGTCCACGACAGTCCAATGAGCAGTTCTTC CASSPRQSNEQFF
TRBD2 TRBJ2-5 TRBV5-4 - TGTGCCAGCAGCTTGGAAGCGACGCGGGGGGAGACCCAGTACTTC CASSLEATRGETQYF
TRBD2 TRBJ2-3 TRBV5-1 - TGCGCCAGCAGCTTGGCCGCTAGCGGGGGGGCCACAGATACGCAGTATTTT CASSLAASGGATDTQYF
- TRBJ2-3 TRBV5-1 - TGCGCCAGCAGCTCATCGAGTGGGGAGAGCGCAGATACGCAGTATTTT CASSSSSGESADTQYF
TRBD1 TRBJ1-6 TRBV7-6 once TGTGCCAGCAGCTTATCGTCCAGGGGGGAATCACCCCTCCACTTT CASSLSSRGESPLHF
- TRBJ2-5 TRBV7-9 once TGTGCCAGCAGCCCCGGACTTTCCTCAGTGACCCAGTACTTC CASSPGLSSVTQYF
- TRBJ2-2 TRBV27 - TGTGCCAGCAGTTTATTCAGCGGACTCCCCACCGGGGAGCTGTTTTTT CASSLFSGLPTGELFF
- TRBJ2-3 TRBV9 - TGTGCCAGCAGCCCGTCTAACAGAGTGGATACGCAGTATTTT CASSPSNRVDTQYF